The present entry profiles one TCR beta chain with its context. This clonotype was found a few times. There is no known antigen for this receptor. No much larger clone exists at a distance of one base, and base qualities are not known. This sample stems from a study of T-cell memory formation after mild COVID-19 (dated by TCRdb to the early 2020s). Concerning the study at large: TCR sequence clusters from the two donors were found to be largely donor specific. Two young, previously healthy adult volunteers made up the cohort, one male and one female. Longitudinal TCRalpha and TCRbeta repertoire sequencing tracked T-cell clones expanding and contracting after mild COVID-19 in a couple of donors.

Ficoll-Paque density gradient centrifugation was the method used to isolate PBMCs. This sample was sequenced with an Illumina NovaSeq 6000. TCRalpha and TCRbeta cDNA libraries were constructed by 5'RACE with constant-segment primers, with sample barcodes and unique molecular identifiers being introduced. Trizol reagent was used to extract RNA from every sample. Libraries were amplified in two PCR steps, with a second sample barcode and Illumina TruSeq adapters added in the second step. Sequencing of the libraries was done on an Illumina NovaSeq, producing 2 x 150 bp paired-end reads. For the original study's pipeline: The reads were demultiplexed and collapsed into UMI-guided consensus sequences using migec v1.2.7. Using mixcr v2.1.11, UMI consensuses were aligned to TRA and TRB V and J templates and then assembled into clonotypes. Expanded or contracted clonotypes were those called significant by both edgeR and NoisET, with noise models trained on biological replicates. For edgeR calls, a false discovery rate-adjusted p below 0.01 and a log2 fold-change threshold of 1 were applied. As an exploratory analysis of dynamics, max-normalized trajectories of the 1000 most abundant clonotypes were examined with PCA combined with hierarchical clustering. The CD4 or CD8 phenotype of responding clones was assigned using the separately sequenced CD4+ and CD8+ repertoires. TCRdb handled the public reads itself, with Q25 trimming in fastp and clone calling in MiXCR, and kept productive beta chains. Rows with one shared CDR3 protein collapse into an entry with the most common genes and DNA. It is TCRdb's table, rather than the study itself, that gives the V and J calls and clone size. The sample table holds 250,000 to 350,000 distinct CDR3 sequences, of which roughly a fifth were seen once. Of the sample, approximately 21% is held by the ten largest clones.

Looking up the germline V gene yields CDR1 SGHTA and CDR2 FQGTGA. After removal of 10 bases from V and 0 bases from J, the junction retains 5 bases not matched to a gene. Its CDR3 holds 14 amino acids, cysteine through phenylalanine. Just the 42-base CDR3 DNA is kept, in frame starting at base 1. On the study overall, not on this receptor specifically: Some responding clones were found in pre-infection memory, which suggests that pre-existing cross-reactive memory T cells took part in the SARS-CoV-2 response. Contracting CD4+ clones appeared mostly in the CM and EM memory subsets, whereas CD8+ clones were enriched in EMRA. Clones contracting from day 15 to 85 had balanced CD4/CD8 phenotypes, while a second wave expanding from day 15 to 37 was biased towards CD4+. Only a couple of mild cases were covered by the study, and larger cohorts that include severe cases with pre-infection samples were considered necessary. Whether the second-wave clones peaking on day 37 were SARS-CoV-2 specific was not confirmed.

This TCR was recovered from a man between 18 and 29 years old who had mild COVID-19 (a few samples of this study predate the infection). The sample titles of this study are shuffled in the database, so cell type and time point are left out; the donor was told from shared clones. Sample: PBMCs or a T cell subset sorted from them (not recorded which). The rearranged segments are TRBV7-3 and TRBJ2-1; 8 central bases correspond to TRBD2. The nucleotides read TGTGCCACAGCCCGGGGGGGCTCCTACAATGAGCAGTTCTTC. Its translation reads: CATARGGSYNEQFF.